This is a list of T cell receptor beta chains from one sample in a study of response to subunit inactivated influenza vaccine. TCRdb passed the RT-PCR reads through MiXCR, listing each CDR3 protein once. Of about 540,000 distinct CDR3 sequences listed, under 25% are singletons. The sample also formed part of further work on T cells expressing NK-cell markers.

Sequences were derived from CD4+ T cells sorted from PBMCs, sampled approximately 13 days after vaccination. These receptors originate from a man over 45 who received an inactivated influenza vaccine. CDR3s include the opening cysteine and the closing phenylalanine or tryptophan. The D gene is left open where the match is weak. The size of a clone is reported for some rows only, either as once, few or many, or as a class for expanded clones.

d_call,j_call,v_call,clone_size,cdr3_nt,cdr3_aa
NA,TRBJ1-3,TRBV5-1,few,TGCGCCAGCAGCCAAGGGATAACTGGAAACACCATATATTTT,CASSQGITGNTIYF
NA,TRBJ2-1,TRBV5-5,NA,TGTGCCAGCAGCCCCACCCCCGGGACAAACAATGAGCAGTTCTTC,CASSPTPGTNNEQFF
TRBD1,TRBJ2-7,TRBV20-1,many,TGCAGTGCTAGAGATCTGACAGGGGCCTACGAGCAGTACTTC,CSARDLTGAYEQYF
NA,TRBJ2-1,TRBV5-1,NA,TGCGCCAGCAGGCAGGTCCAGCTTTACAATGAGCAGTTCTTC,CASRQVQLYNEQFF
TRBD1,TRBJ1-1,TRBV4-2,few,TGTGCCAGCAGCCAAGCTGGGACAGTTCGGCTCCAGAACACTGAAGCTTTCTTT,CASSQAGTVRLQNTEAFF
NA,TRBJ2-2,TRBV10-3,NA,TGTGCCATCAGTGACACGGACGGGGCGGGAGGGGAGCTGTTTTTT,CAISDTDGAGGELFF
TRBD2,TRBJ2-1,TRBV6-2/TRBV6-3,few,TGTGCCAGCAGTCCCCTCTCTGCGGGGGGCTCAAGAAATGAGCAGTTCTTC,CASSPLSAGGSRNEQFF
NA,TRBJ2-7,TRBV12-3/TRBV12-4,NA,TGTGCCAGCAGTTTATACAGAGCCTACGAGCAGTACTTC,CASSLYRAYEQYF
TRBD2,TRBJ2-1,TRBV29-1,NA,TGCAGCGTTGCCCTTTCTAGCGGGAGTTATAATGAGCAGTTCTTC,CSVALSSGSYNEQFF
NA,TRBJ2-5,TRBV10-3,many,TGTGCCATCGGAGGCGGTTCCCAAGAGACCCAGTACTTC,CAIGGGSQETQYF